The next 29 T cell receptor beta chains were all read from a single sample in a study of shared clonotypes between healthy human individuals. Using immunoSEQ multiplex PCR, the repertoire was profiled, and TCRdb retains in-frame clones only, with some absent. The sample has about 1.5 million clones, roughly 96% seen once. The sequencing input was naive CD4+ T cells sorted from blood. Sample subset: CD45RA+ positively selected. These receptors were obtained from a young man in good health.

This chain uses TRBV25-1 with TRBJ2-6, with TRBD2 matching over 8 bases. Germline CDR1 and CDR2: MGHDK and SYGVNS. After removal of 5 bases from V and 2 bases from J, the junction contained 8 bases not matched to a gene. CDR3 length: 17 residues. Here the CDR3 reads CASSTPPGGTGANVLTF. Here the CDR3 DNA reads TGTGCCAGCAGTACCCCCCCGGGAGGGACTGGGGCCAACGTCCTGACTTTC.

This sequence joins TRBV11-3 and TRBJ2-1; 7 positions match TRBD1. The CDR3 contains 14 residues. Losses at the gene ends were 7 bases for V and 1 base for J; bases not matched to a gene: 4. Germline V CDR1 and CDR2: SGHNT, YENEEA. CDR3 region: CASKPGGSYNEQFF. The CDR3 DNA reads as TGTGCCAGCAAACCAGGGGGATCCTACAATGAGCAGTTCTTC.

The J gene is TRBJ2-2, the V gene TRBV5-1, with D uncertain. With 5 bases removed from V and 6 bases from J, the gap between germline ends came to 20 bases. The CDR3 length is 16 residues. Germline values: CDR1 SGHRS, CDR2 YFSETQ. The CDR3 protein is CASSPLVAAVPGELFF. As DNA, the CDR3 is TGCGCCAGCAGTCCACTTGTCGCCGCGGTACCCGGGGAGCTGTTTTTT.

This clone was seen once. V usage is TRBV7-2 and J usage is TRBJ2-7, with 12 nucleotides matching TRBD2. The length of the CDR3 is 17 residues. The ends lost 5 bases at V and 6 bases at J; junction bases unmatched: 14. Per germline, CDR1 SGHTA and CDR2 FQGNSA. The CDR3 loop is CASSPALAGGPHREQYF. The DNA of the CDR3 is TGTGCCAGCAGCCCAGCCCTAGCGGGAGGGCCACATCGCGAGCAGTACTTC. The variable domain in full, with the rest retrieved from reference TRBV7-2 and TRBJ2-7, is GAGVSQSPSNKVTEKGKDVELRCDPISGHTALYWYRQSLGQGLEFLIYFQGNSAPDKSGLPSDRFSAERTGGSVSTLTIQRTQQEDSAVYLCASSPALAGGPHREQYFGPGTRLTVT.

The chain is built from TRBV11-2 and TRBJ2-1; 8 nucleotides agree with TRBD2. The CDR3 loop spans 15 amino acids. After removal of 6 bases from V and 0 bases from J, the junction contained 4 bases not matched to a gene. Germline assignment: CDR1 SGHAT and CDR2 FQNNGV. CDR3 coding DNA: TGTGCCAGCAGGTTAAGCGGGAGCTCCTACAATGAGCAGTTCTTC. Translated, it gives CASRLSGSSYNEQFF.

The chain uses TRBV28 and TRBJ1-5, with unresolved D. Trimming left V 8 bases short and J 1 base short, with 15 bases between. The germline CDR1 and CDR2 sequences are MDHEN and SYDVKM. The CDR3 is 15 amino acids. The CDR3 bases are TGTGCCAGCGGAGCCGTGATGGACAGCAATCAGCCCCAGCATTTT. Translation: CASGAVMDSNQPQHF.

CDR3 loop: CASSPGGVHGNSPLHF. Here the CDR3 DNA reads TGTGCCAGCTCACCAGGGGGAGTCCATGGAAATTCACCCCTCCACTTT. The chain is built from TRBV18 and TRBJ1-6, with D possibly TRBD1 on 5 matching bases. The CDR3 is 16 amino acids. Per the germline V gene, CDR1 is KGHSH and CDR2 is LQKENI. The V gene lost 2 bases and the J gene lost 7 bases, with 15 bases spanning the gap. Full variable domain (outside the CDR3, taken from reference TRBV18 and TRBJ1-6): NAGVMQNPRHLVRRRGQEARLRCSPMKGHSHVYWYRQLPEEGLKFMVYLQKENIIDESGMPKERFSAEFPKEGPSILRIQQVVRGDSAAYFCASSPGGVHGNSPLHFGNGTRLTVT.

The chain combines TRBV5-8 with TRBJ2-7; D uncertain. V was shortened by 1 base and J by 0 bases, with 2 bases between the two germline ends. Germline CDR1 and CDR2: SGHTS and YDEGEE. The CDR3 extends over 12 amino acids. This chain's CDR3 is CASSLRSYEQYF. The CDR3 coding sequence is TGTGCCAGCAGCTTGCGCTCCTACGAGCAGTACTTC. Combining the CDR3 with reference TRBV5-8 and TRBJ2-7 gives the whole variable domain EAGVTQSPTHLIKTRGQQATLRCSPISGHTSVYWYQQALGLGLQFLLWYDEGEERNRGNFPPRFSGRQFPNYSSELNVNALELEDSALYLCASSLRSYEQYFGPGTRLTVT.

This chain connects TRBV19 to TRBJ2-7; the D is unclear. V was cut by 5 bases and J by 2 bases, with 7 bases left in between. CDR1 LNHDA and CDR2 SQIVND come from the germline V gene (reference sequence). This CDR3 spans 12 amino acids. Here the CDR3 DNA reads TGTGCCAGTAGTCGAGCCCCCTACGAGCAGTACTTC. Amino acid sequence: CASSRAPYEQYF.

This rearrangement joins TRBV29-1 to TRBJ2-7; D may be TRBD1 (6 bases). The CDR3 runs 11 residues. V was cut by 6 bases and J by 3 bases, with 9 bases left in between. Looked up from germline, CDR1 is SQVTM and CDR2 is ANQGSEA. The CDR3 here is CSVVQGYEQYF. In nucleotides, the CDR3 is TGCAGCGTGGTACAGGGCTACGAGCAGTACTTC.

This clone appeared once. The chain uses TRBV29-1 and TRBJ2-2; D is unclear. This CDR3 has 12 amino acids. Trimming pared 4 bases from V and 3 bases from J, leaving 6 bases between. Germline V gene data show CDR1 as SQVTM and CDR2 as ANQGSEA. This CDR3 reads CSVAEDTGELFF. In nucleotides, the CDR3 is TGCAGCGTTGCAGAGGACACCGGGGAGCTGTTTTTT.

This chain uses TRBV9 with TRBJ2-3; 11 nucleotides line up with TRBD2. The CDR3 runs to 18 residues. The ends lost 0 bases at V and 1 base at J; junction bases unmatched: 7. The germline V gene has CDR1 SGDLS and CDR2 YYNGEE. The CDR3 DNA reads TGTGCCAGCAGCGTAGAACTAGCGGGAGTGACGGGCACAGATACGCAGTATTTT. Translated: CASSVELAGVTGTDTQYF.

V and J are TRBV21-1 and TRBJ1-2; TRBD1, the D gene given by the table, was not confirmed from the DNA. TRBV21-1 is designated a pseudogene. There are 16 residues in the CDR3. CDR3 amino acids: CASSKGAGQGKGGYTF. The CDR3 DNA reads as TGTGCCAGCAGCAAAGGCGCTGGACAGGGGAAGGGTGGCTACACCTTC.

This clone appeared a single time. The chain employs TRBV20-1 and TRBJ2-3; D may be TRBD1 (6 bases). Germline CDR1 is DFQATT and CDR2 is SNEGSKA (reference sequence). The CDR3 extends over 10 amino acids. Between the trimmed V and J ends, which lost 6 bases and 11 bases, there was a span of 12 bases. CDR3 sequence reads: CSARDKGQYF. CDR3 DNA sequence: TGCAGTGCCAGGGACAAGGGGCAGTATTTT.

The CDR3 loop is CASHPGTSSYEQYF. In DNA form, the CDR3 reads TGTGCCAGCCACCCGGGGACTAGCAGCTACGAGCAGTACTTC. The chain is built from TRBV27 and TRBJ2-7; TRBD2 agrees at 9 bases. After removal of 8 bases from V and 3 bases from J, the junction contained 8 bases not matched to a gene. The V gene's germline CDR1 is MNHEY and CDR2 SMNVEV (reference sequence). This CDR3 comprises 14 residues.

The chain joins TRBV9 to TRBJ2-7; TRBD2 matches at 7 bases. The V gene's germline CDR1 is SGDLS and CDR2 YYNGEE. CDR3 size: 16 residues. The V and J ends lost 4 bases and 4 bases, in that order; junction bases with no gene match: 14. The CDR3 here is CASSPLVGTGGYEQYF. Written as DNA, the CDR3 is TGTGCCAGCAGCCCTCTGGTCGGTACGGGAGGTTACGAGCAGTACTTC.

V gene TRBV18 combines with J gene TRBJ2-3, with D tentatively TRBD2 (5 bases). This CDR3 is built from 17 residues. Trimming cost V 3 bases and J 0 bases, with 16 bases left between them. Germline CDR1 KGHSH, CDR2 LQKENI. Here the CDR3 reads CASSPVGDLPSTDTQYF. CDR3 coding DNA: TGTGCCAGCTCACCCGTCGGGGATCTACCTAGCACAGATACGCAGTATTTT.

This clone occurred once. A read error may produce the germline difference seen at one junction end. The genes are TRBV7-7 and TRBJ2-3, with D perhaps TRBD1 (6 bases). This CDR3 is built from 14 residues. The V gene's germline CDR1 is SSHAT and CDR2 FNYEAQ (reference sequence). The chain's CDR3 is CASSHDRISDTQYF. The DNA of the CDR3 is TGTGCTAGCAGCCACGACAGGATTTCAGATACGCAGTATTTT. The variable domain in full, with the rest retrieved from reference TRBV7-7 and TRBJ2-3, is GAGVSQSPRYKVTKRGQDVTLRCDPISSHATLYWYQQALGQGPEFLTYFNYEAQPDKSGLPSDRFSAERPEGSISTLTIQRTEQRDSAMYRCASSHDRISDTQYFGPGTRLTVL.

This chain uses TRBV7-8 with TRBJ1-2, with D tentatively TRBD1 (6 bases). Trimming stripped 0 bases from V and 2 bases from J, with 10 bases between. The germline V gene has CDR1 SGHVS and CDR2 FQNEAQ. The CDR3 consists of 15 residues. This CDR3 is CASSLAPGANYGYTF. The CDR3 region has the DNA TGTGCCAGCAGCTTAGCCCCGGGGGCGAACTATGGCTACACCTTC. Supplemented by reference TRBV7-8 and TRBJ1-2, the full variable domain reads GAGVSQSPRYKVAKRGQDVALRCDPISGHVSLFWYQQALGQGPEFLTYFQNEAQLDKSGLPSDRFFAERPEGSVSTLKIQRTQQEDSAVYLCASSLAPGANYGYTFGSGTRLTVV.

Here the CDR3 reads CATSQLDGWGETQYF. As DNA, the CDR3 is TGTGCCACCAGTCAACTAGATGGTTGGGGGGAGACCCAGTACTTC. The rearrangement uses TRBV15 and TRBJ2-5; D may match TRBD1 or TRBD2 (5 bases each). The CDR3 totals 15 residues. Germline V gene data show CDR1 as LNHNV and CDR2 as YYDKDF (reference sequence). V dropped 6 bases and J dropped 5 bases, with 19 bases sitting between them.

The J gene is TRBJ2-5, the V gene TRBV10-3; the match to TRBD2 covers 7 bases. Per germline, CDR1 ENHRY and CDR2 SYGVKD. V lost 11 bases to trimming and J lost 5 bases; unmatched junction nucleotides: 11. The CDR3 is 13 residues long. The CDR3 spells CAHSRGEGETQYF. The CDR3 nucleotides read TGTGCCCATTCTCGGGGGGAAGGGGAGACCCAGTACTTC.

This sequence joins TRBV27 and TRBJ2-7, with D perhaps assigned TRBD1 or TRBD2 (5 bases each). Germline V gene lookup returns CDR1 MNHEY and CDR2 SMNVEV (reference sequence). The CDR3 runs to 15 residues. V dropped 2 bases and J dropped 0 bases, with 11 bases sitting between them. The DNA of the CDR3 is TGTGCCAGCAGTTTAGTAGGGGAGAACTCCTACGAGCAGTACTTC. Its protein product is CASSLVGENSYEQYF.

The chain combines TRBV11-2 with TRBJ1-5, with a possible D match to TRBD1 (5 bases). The V end lost 5 bases, the J end lost 1 base, and 12 bases lay between the germline ends. CDR3 length: 15 amino acids. Germline CDR1 is SGHAT and CDR2 is FQNNGV. The CDR3 spells CASSPSGASNQPQHF. The CDR3 nucleotides read TGTGCCAGCAGCCCTTCTGGGGCGAGCAATCAGCCCCAGCATTTT.

The V gene is TRBV7-2, the J gene TRBJ1-2, with D uncertain. Trimming pared 0 bases from V and 2 bases from J, leaving 10 bases between. This CDR3 spans 15 amino acids. The germline V gene has CDR1 SGHTA and CDR2 FQGNSA. CDR3 bases: TGTGCCAGCAGCTTAGCTGTGGGAGTCAACTATGGCTACACCTTC. Its translation: CASSLAVGVNYGYTF.

With regard to this clone: The same CDR3 can be traced to other DNA sequences in this sample. The J gene is TRBJ2-7, the V gene TRBV5-1; 8 bases are a match to TRBD1. J was trimmed by 0 bases and V by 2 bases; bases with no gene match: 4. This CDR3 has 15 residues. CDR1 is SGHRS, CDR2 YFSETQ, per germline. The CDR3 reads CASSLRTGSSYEQYF. DNA of the CDR3: TGCGCCAGCAGCTTAAGGACAGGGAGCTCCTACGAGCAGTACTTC.

CDR3 in amino acids: CASSHGALTSGRGSPVYEQYF. The DNA of the CDR3 is TGTGCCAGCAGCCACGGAGCCCTTACTAGCGGGAGAGGAAGTCCCGTATACGAGCAGTACTTC. The rearrangement uses TRBV14 and TRBJ2-7; 11 nucleotides agree with TRBD2. The CDR3 spans 21 residues. Germline V lookup: CDR1 SGHDN, CDR2 FVKESK. The ends lost 3 bases at V and 4 bases at J; junction bases unmatched: 23.

This chain links TRBV28 with TRBJ1-4, with D unresolved. The CDR3 covers 13 residues. CDR1 and CDR2 (germline): MDHEN, SYDVKM. V was cut by 6 bases and J by 0 bases, with 5 bases left in between. As DNA, the CDR3 is TGTGCCAGCAGGGGAACAACTAATGAAAAACTGTTTTTT. Its translation: CASRGTTNEKLFF.

The chain carries TRBV19 and TRBJ2-7, with D unclear. Germline assignment: CDR1 LNHDA and CDR2 SQIVND (reference sequence). The CDR3 runs to 8 residues. V was cut by 10 bases and J by 3 bases, with 1 base left in between. CDR3 residues: CAIYEQYF. The CDR3 DNA sequence: TGTGCCATCTACGAGCAGTACTTC.

V usage is TRBV30 and J usage is TRBJ2-2; D gene unclear. The CDR3 extends over 11 amino acids. Trimming removed 3 bases at V and 2 bases at J, with 1 base between. The germline gives CDR1 GTSNPN, CDR2 SVGIG (reference sequence). CDR3 sequence (DNA): TGTGCCTGGAGCAACACCGGGGAGCTGTTTTTT. Its translation: CAWSNTGELFF.